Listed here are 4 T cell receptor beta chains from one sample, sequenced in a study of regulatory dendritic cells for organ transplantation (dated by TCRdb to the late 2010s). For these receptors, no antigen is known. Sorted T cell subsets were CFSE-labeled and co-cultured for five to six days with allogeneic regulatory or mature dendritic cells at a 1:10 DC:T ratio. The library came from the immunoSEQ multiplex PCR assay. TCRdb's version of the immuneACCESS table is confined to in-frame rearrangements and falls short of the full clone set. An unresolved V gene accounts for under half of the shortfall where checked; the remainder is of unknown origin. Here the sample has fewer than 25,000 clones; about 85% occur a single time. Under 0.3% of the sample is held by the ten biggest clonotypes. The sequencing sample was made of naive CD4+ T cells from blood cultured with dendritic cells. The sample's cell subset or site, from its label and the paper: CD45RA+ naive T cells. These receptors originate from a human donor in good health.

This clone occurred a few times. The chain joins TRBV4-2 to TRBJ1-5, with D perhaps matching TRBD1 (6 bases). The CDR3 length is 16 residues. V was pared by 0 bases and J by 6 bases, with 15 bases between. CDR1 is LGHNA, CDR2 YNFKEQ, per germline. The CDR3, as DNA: TGTGCCAGCAGCCAAGATTATGTAGGGGGAAGTCAGCCCCAGCATTTT. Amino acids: CASSQDYVGGSQPQHF.

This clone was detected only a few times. This CDR3 reads CASRSLQTNQPQHF. CDR3 bases: TGTGCCAGTAGGAGTCTGCAGACTAATCAGCCCCAGCATTTT. The rearrangement uses TRBV19 and TRBJ1-5; D unresolved. The CDR3 runs 14 residues. V lost 6 bases, J lost 4 bases, and 13 bases lay in between. Looked up from germline, CDR1 is LNHDA and CDR2 is SQIVND (reference sequence). Variable domain in full (rest from reference TRBV19 and TRBJ1-5): DGGITQSPKYLFRKEGQNVTLSCEQNLNHDAMYWYRQDPGQGLRLIYYSQIVNDFQKGDIAEGYSVSREKKESFPLTVTSAQKNPTAFYLCASRSLQTNQPQHFGDGTRLSIL.

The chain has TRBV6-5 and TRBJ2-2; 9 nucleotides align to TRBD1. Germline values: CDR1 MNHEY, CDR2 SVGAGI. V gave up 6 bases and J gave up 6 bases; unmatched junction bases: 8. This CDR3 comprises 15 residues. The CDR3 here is CASRLQGAGAGELFF. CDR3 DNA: TGTGCCAGCAGACTACAGGGGGCCGGCGCCGGGGAGCTGTTTTTT.

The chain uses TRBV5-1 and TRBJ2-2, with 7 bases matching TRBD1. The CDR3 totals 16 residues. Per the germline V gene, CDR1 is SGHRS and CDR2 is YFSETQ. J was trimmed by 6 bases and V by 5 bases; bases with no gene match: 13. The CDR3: CASRPQFGDRAGELFF. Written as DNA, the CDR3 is TGCGCCAGCAGACCGCAGTTTGGGGACAGAGCCGGGGAGCTGTTTTTT.